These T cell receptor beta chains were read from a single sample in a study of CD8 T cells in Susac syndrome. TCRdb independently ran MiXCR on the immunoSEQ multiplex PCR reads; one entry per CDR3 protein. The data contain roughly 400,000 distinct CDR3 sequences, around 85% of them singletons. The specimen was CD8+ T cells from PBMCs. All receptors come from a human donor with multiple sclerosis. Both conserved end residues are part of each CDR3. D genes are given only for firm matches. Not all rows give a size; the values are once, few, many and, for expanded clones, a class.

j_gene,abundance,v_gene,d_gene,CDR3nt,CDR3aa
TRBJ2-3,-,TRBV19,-,TGTGCCAGTAGTATAGGTGCCAAAAGTACGCAGTATTTT,CASSIGAKSTQYF
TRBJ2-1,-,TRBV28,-,TGTGCCAGCAGACCACTAGCAACCTTCTTCTACAATGAGCAGTTCTTC,CASRPLATFFYNEQFF
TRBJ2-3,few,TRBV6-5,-,TGTGCCAGCAGTTACGAGAGCGGTGATACGCAGTATTTT,CASSYESGDTQYF
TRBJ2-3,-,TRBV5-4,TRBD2,TGTGCCAGCAGCCTGGAGATGGAGGGGCATCCTAGCGGGAGGGTTCAAGATACGCAGTATTTT,CASSLEMEGHPSGRVQDTQYF
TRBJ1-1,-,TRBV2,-,TGTGCCAGCAGTATGGACAGAACTAAACCGAACACTGAAGCTTTCTTT,CASSMDRTKPNTEAFF
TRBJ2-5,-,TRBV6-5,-,TGTGCCAGCTCCATTCCGGGACAAGAAGAGACCCAGTACTTC,CASSIPGQEETQYF
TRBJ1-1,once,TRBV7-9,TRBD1,TGTGCCAGCAGCGTAATAGGACAGGGGAACACTGAAGCTTTCTTT,CASSVIGQGNTEAFF
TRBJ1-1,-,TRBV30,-,TGTGCCTGGAGTGTGGAGGTGGATGGCACTGAAGCTTTCTTT,CAWSVEVDGTEAFF
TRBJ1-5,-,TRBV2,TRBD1,TGTGCCAGCAGTCGGACAGGGATGAACAATCAGCCCCAGCATTTT,CASSRTGMNNQPQHF
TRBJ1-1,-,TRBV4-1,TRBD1,TGCGCCAGCAACGCCGCCTATCGTACAGGGGGAGGAACTGAAGCTTTCTTT,CASNAAYRTGGGTEAFF
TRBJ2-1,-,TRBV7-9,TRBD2,TGTGCCAGCAGCTTGCGGGGGGCGGGTGAGCAGTTCTTC,CASSLRGAGEQFF
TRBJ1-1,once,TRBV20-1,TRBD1,TGCAGTGCTAGAGATCGACAGGGGCTGGTTGAAGCTTTCTTT,CSARDRQGLVEAFF
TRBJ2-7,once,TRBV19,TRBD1,TGTGCCAGTAGCCTGCTGGGGACAGGGGTCTACGAGCAGTACTTC,CASSLLGTGVYEQYF
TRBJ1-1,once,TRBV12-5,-,TGTGCTAGTGGTTTGCCCGAGTCAGGGAACACTGAAGCTTTCTTT,CASGLPESGNTEAFF
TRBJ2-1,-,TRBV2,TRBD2,TGTGCCAGCAGTGTTGGGACTAGCGGACAAAATGAGCAGTTCTTC,CASSVGTSGQNEQFF
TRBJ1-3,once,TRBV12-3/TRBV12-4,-,TGTGCCAGCAGGTCGGATAGGGCTGGAAACACCATATATTTT,CASRSDRAGNTIYF
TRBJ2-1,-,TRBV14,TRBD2,TGTGCCAGCAGCCACCTAACGGGGGGGGTCTCCTACAATGAGCAGTTCTTC,CASSHLTGGVSYNEQFF
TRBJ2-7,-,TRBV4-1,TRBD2,TGCGCCAGCAGCCGGACTAGCGGACCCTCCTACGAGCAGTACTTC,CASSRTSGPSYEQYF
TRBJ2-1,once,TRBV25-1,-,TGTGCCAGCAGTGAATATATCTTTTTTGCGGGGGCGAATGAGCAGTTCTTC,CASSEYIFFAGANEQFF
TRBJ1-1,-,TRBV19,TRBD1,TGTGCCAGTAGCCCGGGACAGCCCGCTTTCTTT,CASSPGQPAFF
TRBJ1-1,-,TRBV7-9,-,TGTGCCAGCAGCTCCACGGCCCCGACGGTGAACACTGAAGCTTTCTTT,CASSSTAPTVNTEAFF
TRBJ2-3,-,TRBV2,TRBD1,TGTGCCGTCCGGGACAGGTGGAGGTCAGATACGCAGTATTTT,CAVRDRWRSDTQYF
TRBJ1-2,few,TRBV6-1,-,TGTGCCAGCAGGACCGACGGACTGTATGGCTACACCTTC,CASRTDGLYGYTF
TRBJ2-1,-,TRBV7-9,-,TGTGCCAGCAGCTTAGGGGCGGGGGAGCAGTTCTTC,CASSLGAGEQFF
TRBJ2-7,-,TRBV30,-,TGTGCCTGGAGTCTAACGACAGGATCGGAGCAGTACTTC,CAWSLTTGSEQYF
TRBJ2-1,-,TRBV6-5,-,TGTGCCAGCAGTAGGACGGCTCTCAATGAGCAGTTCTTC,CASSRTALNEQFF
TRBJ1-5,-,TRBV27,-,TGTGCCAGCAGTCAATTGGGGTCTGGTCAGCCCCAGCATTTT,CASSQLGSGQPQHF
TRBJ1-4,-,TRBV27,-,TGTGCCAGCAGTCTCGGGACCTCTAATGAAAAACTGTTTTTT,CASSLGTSNEKLFF
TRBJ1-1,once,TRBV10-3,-,TGTGCCATCAGTGAGGTGGGGTTCGTTAACACTGAAGCTTTCTTT,CAISEVGFVNTEAFF
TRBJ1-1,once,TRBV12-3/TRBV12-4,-,TGTGCCAGCAGTTTTAGTATCTATTTAGGGGCTGAAGCTTTCTTT,CASSFSIYLGAEAFF
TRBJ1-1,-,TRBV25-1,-,TGTGCCAGCAGTGATACAGGGATGGCAGCTTTCTTT,CASSDTGMAAFF
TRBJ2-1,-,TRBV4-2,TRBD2,TGTGCCAGCAGCCACGGCCCGGGACTAGCGGGAAATGAGCAGTTCTTC,CASSHGPGLAGNEQFF
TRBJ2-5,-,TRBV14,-,TGTGCCAGCAGCCAAGAGGCCTTGGGGACCCAGTACTTC,CASSQEALGTQYF
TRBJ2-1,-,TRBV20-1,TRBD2,TGCAGTGCCAACACCCTAGCGGGGGGGGTAAGCAATGAGCAGTTCTTC,CSANTLAGGVSNEQFF
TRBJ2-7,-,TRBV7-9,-,TGTGCCAGCAGCCCCACCCAAGGGGACGAGCAGTACTTC,CASSPTQGDEQYF
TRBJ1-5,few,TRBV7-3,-,TGTGCCAGCAGCTTAAGGTTCAGCGGCAAACAGCCCCAGCATTTT,CASSLRFSGKQPQHF
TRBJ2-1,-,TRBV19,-,TGTGCCAGTAGTATCGGGGACGGCGGACATGAGCAGTTCTTC,CASSIGDGGHEQFF
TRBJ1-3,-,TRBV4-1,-,TGCGCCAGCAGCCAAGATCCCCCAACAGGCTCTGGAAACACCATATATTTT,CASSQDPPTGSGNTIYF
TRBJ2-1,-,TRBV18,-,TGTGCCAGCTCACCACCCTCGGGCAGGGGGGGTGAGCAGTTCTTC,CASSPPSGRGGEQFF
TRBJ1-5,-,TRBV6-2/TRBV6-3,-,TGTGCCAGCAGACCCCCAAAAGAGGGAGGGAATAGCAATCAGCCCCAGCATTTT,CASRPPKEGGNSNQPQHF
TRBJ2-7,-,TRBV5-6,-,TGTGCCAGCAGCGCCCTCAGGGCGTCTGTATCCTACGAGCAGTACTTC,CASSALRASVSYEQYF
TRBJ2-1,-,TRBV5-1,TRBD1,TGCGCCAGCAGCGAGGGACAGGGCTTCAATGAGCAGTTCTTC,CASSEGQGFNEQFF
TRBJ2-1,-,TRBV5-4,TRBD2,TGTGCCAGCAGCTTGGCCTTCATGGGACTAGCCTCCTACAATGAGCAGTTCTTC,CASSLAFMGLASYNEQFF
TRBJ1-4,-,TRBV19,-,TGTGCCAGTAGTATGATGATCCGGGGCAGCGAAAAACTGTTTTTT,CASSMMIRGSEKLFF
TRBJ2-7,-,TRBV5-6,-,TGTGCCAGCAGCTTGACTAGTTACGGGTACGAGCAGTACTTC,CASSLTSYGYEQYF
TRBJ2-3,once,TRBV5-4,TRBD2,TGTGCCACCGAAAGGGGACTAGCGGGAGCTGGAACAGATACGCAGTATTTT,CATERGLAGAGTDTQYF
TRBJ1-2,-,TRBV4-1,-,TGCGCCAGCAGCCAAGCGGGGGGGGTAAATAACTATGGCTACACCTTC,CASSQAGGVNNYGYTF
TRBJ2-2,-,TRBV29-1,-,TGCAGCGTAGCCGAGGGGAGAGTGAACACCGGGGAGCTGTTTTTT,CSVAEGRVNTGELFF
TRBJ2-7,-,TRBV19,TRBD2,TGTGCCAGTAGTTCTACGGGACTAGCAGATTACGAGCAGTACTTC,CASSSTGLADYEQYF
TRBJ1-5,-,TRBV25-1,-,TGTGCCAGCAGCGCGGGACGGCCCAATCAGCCCCAGCATTTT,CASSAGRPNQPQHF
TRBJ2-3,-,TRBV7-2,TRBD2,TGTGCCAGCAGCTCTCGGACTAGCGGGGGGGCGGGAGATACGCAGTATTTT,CASSSRTSGGAGDTQYF
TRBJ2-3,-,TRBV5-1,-,TGTGCCAGCAGCTTAGCTGGGGGGTCCACAGATACGCAGTATTTT,CASSLAGGSTDTQYF
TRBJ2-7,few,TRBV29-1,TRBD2,TGCAGCGTCCTTAGCGGGAGGGCTGCCGAGCAGTACTTC,CSVLSGRAAEQYF
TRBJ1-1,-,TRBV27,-,TGTGCCAGCAGTTTATCGCCAGGGCTCACTGAAGCTTTCTTT,CASSLSPGLTEAFF